This T cell receptor (beta chain) was sequenced for a study of T cells in pancreatic ductal adenocarcinoma. Broader study findings: Enrichment of CD45RO+ effector over naive T cells in tumors may bias clonality. Unique clonotypes were around 8-fold more numerous in blood than in tumor.

About this clone: Its antigen is unidentified.

The selected patients with pancreatic ductal adenocarcinoma had surgery but no neoadjuvant therapy. The trim removed 0 bases at V and 7 bases at J, leaving 13 bases unmatched. The CDR3 consists of 18 residues. The germline CDR1 and CDR2 sequences are SGHVS and FNYEAQ. Data came from immunoSEQ multiplex PCR; TCRdb stores just in-frame clones and leaves some out. The sample has roughly 16,000 clones, approximately 90% seen once. V and J are TRBV7-6 and TRBJ2-3, with TRBD2 matching over 10 bases. The sequence derives from a human donor with pancreatic ductal adenocarcinoma. The sample taken for sequencing was PBMCs. The CDR3 DNA sequence: TGTGCCAGCAGCTTAGCGTGGAGCGGGAGGGCGGCTTTAAATACGCAGTATTTT. Protein product: CASSLAWSGRAALNTQYF.